This TCR beta chain appears in the sequencing data of a study of blood T cell repertoires in COVID-19. As for the study in general: Donors in the United States, Italy and Spain gave samples during acute or convalescent COVID-19. T cells, B-cell-depleted T cells, or PBMCs provided the cDNA or gDNA that served as material.

The repertoire was sequenced with immunoSEQ multiplex PCR; TCRdb's copy has only in-frame clones and lacks some. The sample carries 15,000 to 20,000 clones, 85% to 95% recorded once. The sequencing input was peripheral blood. The origin of this receptor is a human donor in a cohort sampled during active COVID-19.

CDR3 DNA: TGCGCCAGCAGCCAAGATAGGACAGGGGTGCTGAGCGCTTTCTTT. It codes for CASSQDRTGVLSAFF. The chain uses TRBV4-1 and TRBJ1-1, with 9 positions matching TRBD1. CDR1 MGHRA and CDR2 YSYEKL come from the germline V gene. Trimming took 0 bases from V and 11 from J; bases not matched to a gene: 10. The CDR3 contains 15 residues.